These T cell receptor beta chains were read from a single sample in a study of blood T cell repertoires in COVID-19. Only in-frame clones appear in the TCRdb table, and some are missing; sequencing was by immunoSEQ multiplex PCR. This sample has more than 150,000 clones; roughly three quarters occur once, and the top ten carry under 15%. The sequenced sample consisted of PBMCs or T cells enriched from blood (not recorded which). The receptors stem from a man between 60 and 75 years old who had been exposed to COVID-19. CDR3s include the opening cysteine and the closing phenylalanine or tryptophan.

>TRBJ1-3|TRBV7-9
CASSLGGQGFGNTIYF
>TRBJ2-1|TRBV7-3
CASSQNRDIRNEQFF
>TRBJ1-2|TRBV14
CASSHGTAYGYTF
>TRBJ2-5|TRBV11-2
CASSLDRRGTEETQYF
>TRBJ2-1|TRBV5-1
CASRRLSSYNEQFF
>TRBJ2-7|TRBV2
CASRPRLNEQYF
>TRBJ1-3|TRBV10-3
CAISDPTGSGNTIYF
>TRBJ2-5|TRBV4-1
CASSQGLAGDLETQYF
>TRBJ1-5|TRBV4-3
CASSQRRGRDQPQHF
>TRBJ2-7|TRBV19
CASSPPLVTSGSHEQYF
>TRBJ1-2|TRBV6-5
CASRTVNYGYTF
>TRBJ1-4|TRBV18
CASSPPQGWKLFF
>TRBJ2-7|TRBV2
CASKPVRAYEQYF
>TRBJ1-5|TRBV19
CASKSSTGIPYNSNQPQHF
>TRBJ1-5|TRBV11-3
CASSLESDQPQHF